The clone carrying this T cell receptor beta chain was observed a handful of times. The entry originates in a study of blood T cells in healthy people across ages. A second PCR, run for roughly 7 to 12 cycles, used a sample-barcoded 5' primer plus a J-beta primer mix. Each cDNA was tagged by a template-switch adaptor containing 12 random nucleotides. From the 5' RACE reads, TCRdb called clonotypes with MiXCR, one entry per CDR3 protein. The top ten clones hold about 19% of a sample with fewer than 1,000,000 distinct CDR3 sequences, 40% to 50% of them seen once. V was shortened by 11 bases and J by 2 bases, with 9 bases between the two germline ends. This CDR3 is built from 11 residues. Germline CDR1 reads MRHNA; CDR2 reads SNTAGT.

V is TRBV6-4 and J is TRBJ2-5; TRBD1 might be the D (6 bases). This TCR was sampled from a man in his 60s in good health. The sequencing input was blood. This chain's CDR3 is CAYGQQETQYF. CDR3 sequence (DNA): TGTGCCTACGGACAGCAAGAGACCCAGTACTTC.